The next 32 T cell receptor beta chains were all read from a single sample in a study of blood T cell repertoires in COVID-19. Sequencing used immunoSEQ multiplex PCR; TCRdb keeps in-frame clones, though not all of them. This sample has fewer than 200,000 clones, with about 85% found just once. Sequenced sample: peripheral blood. The receptor set was obtained from a woman between 45 and 60 years old with COVID-19, enrolled during active disease.

The gene calls are TRBV3-1 (or the pseudogene TRBV3-2) and TRBJ2-5; D uncertain. In germline, CDR1 is LGHDT, CDR2 YNNKEL (reference sequence). Trimming removed 3 bases from V and 0 bases from J, with 11 bases in between. This CDR3 has 15 amino acids. The CDR3 region is CASSQMHTYQETQYF. DNA for the CDR3: TGTGCCAGCAGCCAGATGCACACGTACCAAGAGACCCAGTACTTC.

The rearrangement joins TRBV6-6 to TRBJ1-3; no clear D gene. The CDR3 is made up of 15 amino acids. Germline lookup yields CDR1 MNHNY and CDR2 SVGAGI (reference sequence). The V and J ends lost 5 bases and 4 bases respectively, with 15 bases between them. The CDR3 DNA reads as TGTGCCAGCAGTACTACCTCTACCTTCGGAAACACCATATATTTT. Translating gives CASSTTSTFGNTIYF.

CDR3 bases: TGTGCCACCAGTGATTCGCGGGGTAGGGGAGAGACCCAGTACTTC. Encoded protein: CATSDSRGRGETQYF. This chain uses TRBV24-1 with TRBJ2-5, with D possibly matching TRBD2 (6 bases). The CDR3 runs 15 residues. The V and J ends lost 2 bases and 4 bases respectively, with 13 bases between them. The V gene's germline CDR1 is KGHDR and CDR2 SFDVKD.

V gene TRBV19 combines with J gene TRBJ2-7, with 7 bases identical to TRBD2. With 5 bases clipped from V and 2 bases from J, the junction kept 9 bases outside the gene matches. This CDR3 has 15 residues. The germline V gene encodes CDR1 LNHDA and CDR2 SQIVND (reference sequence). The CDR3 loop reads CASSDGVGLAYEQYF. CDR3 bases: TGTGCCAGTAGTGATGGAGTAGGACTAGCCTACGAGCAGTACTTC.

The rearrangement links TRBV11-2 to TRBJ1-6, with 11 positions matching TRBD1. CDR3 length: 14 residues. V lost 5 bases to trimming and J lost 9 bases; unmatched junction nucleotides: 3. Looked up from germline, CDR1 is SGHAT and CDR2 is FQNNGV. CDR3 in amino acids: CASSPGQGASPLHF. The CDR3 DNA reads TGTGCCAGCAGCCCCGGACAGGGGGCTTCACCCCTCCACTTT.

This clone was counted only a few times. For the CDR3, the DNA is TGCGCCAGCAGCGGCCCCCTCCGGAACACTGAAGCTTTCTTT. Translated: CASSGPLRNTEAFF. V and J are TRBV4-1 and TRBJ1-1; D unresolved. Per the germline V gene, CDR1 is MGHRA and CDR2 is YSYEKL. The length of the CDR3 is 14 residues. Trimming pared 5 bases from V and 1 base from J, leaving 11 bases between.

CDR3 bases: TGTGCCAGCAGCTTGGCACTAGCCTCCTACAATGAGCAGTTCTTC. It is translated as CASSLALASYNEQFF. This chain links TRBV5-6 with TRBJ2-1; maybe TRBD2 (6 bases). The CDR3 sequence is 15 residues long. Germline CDR1 SGHDT, CDR2 YYEEEE. V gave up 0 bases and J gave up 0 bases, with 7 bases separating them.

The genes are TRBV6-5 and TRBJ2-7; 7 bases map to TRBD2. Germline V gives CDR1 MNHEY, CDR2 SVGAGI. With 5 bases clipped from V and 2 bases from J, the junction kept 3 bases outside the gene matches. CDR3 length: 13 residues. CDR3 sequence: CASSRGRAYEQYF. The CDR3 bases are TGTGCCAGCAGTCGAGGGAGGGCCTACGAGCAGTACTTC.

The chain uses TRBV3-1 (or the pseudogene TRBV3-2) and TRBJ2-5; D is possibly TRBD2 (7 bases). The CDR3 is 16 amino acids. CDR1 and CDR2 from the germline V gene are LGHDT and YNNKEL (reference sequence). Trimming removed 4 bases from V and 7 bases from J, with 22 bases in between. The CDR3 protein is CASSPPKMGGRGTQYF. The CDR3, as DNA: TGTGCCAGCAGCCCCCCCAAAATGGGGGGGCGGGGGACCCAGTACTTC.

This chain links TRBV12-3 or TRBV12-4 with TRBJ1-6; 7 nucleotides agree with TRBD1. The CDR3 totals 13 residues. J was trimmed by 10 bases and V by 7 bases; bases with no gene match: 7. DNA of the CDR3: TGTGCCAGCACCCTGACAGGGAACTCACCCCTCCACTTT. It yields the protein CASTLTGNSPLHF.

This clone was counted only a few times. This rearrangement joins TRBV28 to TRBJ2-7; the match to TRBD1 covers 10 bases. The germline gives CDR1 MDHEN, CDR2 SYDVKM. The CDR3 contains 16 residues. V shed 4 bases and J 5 bases; nucleotides not matched to a gene: 11. CDR3 region: CASSSPSGTGAHEQYF. The CDR3 DNA sequence: TGTGCCAGCAGTTCCCCCTCCGGGACAGGGGCCCACGAGCAGTACTTC.

The chain joins TRBV6-5 to TRBJ2-1, with 7 bases fitting TRBD1. CDR1 is MNHEY, CDR2 SVGAGI, per germline. V lost 7 bases to trimming and J lost 15 bases; unmatched junction nucleotides: 21. This CDR3 is 15 amino acids long. Here the CDR3 DNA reads TGTGCCAGCATCGGACAGGCGCCCGTTCGCGGTCCCGCGTTCTTC. Amino acid sequence: CASIGQAPVRGPAFF.

In nucleotides, the CDR3 is TGTGCCAGCTCTCCCGACAGGGACAACACCGGGGAGCTGTTTTTT. The encoded protein is CASSPDRDNTGELFF. The chain is built from TRBV18 and TRBJ2-2, with 7 bases identical to TRBD1. The length of the CDR3 is 15 residues. Germline V CDR1 and CDR2: KGHSH, LQKENI. Trimming cost V 6 bases and J 2 bases; bases outside gene matches: 6.

This clone was recorded many times. The J gene is TRBJ1-2, the V gene TRBV6-5; TRBD1 matches at 7 bases. V trimming: 4 bases; J trimming: 4 bases; junction bases outside the gene matches: 9. Looked up from germline, CDR1 is MNHEY and CDR2 is SVGAGI. CDR3 size: 15 residues. CDR3 loop: CASSSLQGIGYGYTF. The CDR3 DNA reads TGTGCCAGCAGTTCTTTACAGGGGATCGGCTATGGCTACACCTTC.

Concerning this clone itself: The same CDR3 is also encoded by other DNA sequences in this sample. The rearrangement joins TRBV29-1 to TRBJ1-1; no clear D. This CDR3 has 11 residues. Germline V gene data show CDR1 as SQVTM and CDR2 as ANQGSEA. Trimming removed 4 bases from V and 1 base from J, with 4 bases in between. The CDR3 nucleotides read TGCAGCGTTGTCAGGAACACTGAAGCTTTCTTT. Residues: CSVVRNTEAFF.

The chain is built from TRBV6-2 or TRBV6-3 and TRBJ1-2, with TRBD1 matching over 7 bases. The CDR3 is made up of 16 amino acids. V lost 5 bases, J lost 0 bases, and 9 bases stayed unmatched. The germline CDR1 and CDR2 sequences are MNHEY and SVGEGT. CDR3 protein: CASSPPGQISNYGYTF. The CDR3 region has the DNA TGTGCCAGCAGTCCACCGGGACAGATCTCTAACTATGGCTACACCTTC.

The V call is TRBV27, the J call TRBJ2-3, with D tentatively TRBD1 (7 bases). This CDR3 contains 15 residues. The germline gives CDR1 MNHEY, CDR2 SMNVEV (reference sequence). V was shortened by 6 bases and J by 2 bases, with 15 bases between the two germline ends. CDR3 DNA: TGTGCCAGCAGAGGGTCAGGGGGGATCACAGATACGCAGTATTTT. Protein: CASRGSGGITDTQYF.

This clone showed up just once. The rearrangement joins TRBV10-1 to TRBJ1-4, with 10 bases that match TRBD1. Unmatched junction bases numbered 1, after V lost 2 bases and J lost 10 bases. The CDR3 length is 13 residues. CDR1 is WNHNN, CDR2 SYGVQD, per germline (reference sequence). The CDR3: CASSEGDRGKLFF. In nucleotides, the CDR3 is TGCGCCAGCAGTGAGGGGGACAGGGGAAAACTGTTTTTT.

The chain has TRBV2 and TRBJ2-3, with D perhaps matching TRBD2 (6 bases). The V end lost 6 bases, the J end lost 6 bases, and 19 bases lay between the germline ends. Germline CDR1 SNHLY, CDR2 FYNNEI. The CDR3 runs 15 residues. The CDR3 loop is CASRRATSFSDTQYF. The CDR3 region has the DNA TGTGCCAGCAGGAGGGCAACTAGCTTCTCGGATACGCAGTATTTT.

This clone was counted between two and nine times. The rearrangement links TRBV5-4 to TRBJ2-7; 7 bases line up with TRBD1. CDR3 length: 12 amino acids. V shed 3 bases and J 4 bases; nucleotides not matched to a gene: 1. CDR1 is SGHNT, CDR2 YYREEE, per germline (reference sequence). As DNA, the CDR3 is TGTGCCAGCAGCTCGACAGGGTACGAGCAGTACTTC. Protein sequence: CASSSTGYEQYF.

The chain uses TRBV6-5 and TRBJ2-7; D might be TRBD1 (5 bases). Germline-derived CDR1 and CDR2 are MNHEY and SVGAGI. V shed 8 bases and J shed 7 bases, with 21 bases lying between them. This CDR3 contains 14 residues. CDR3 sequence (DNA): TGTGCCAGCCCCGGCGCCAGGGAAGACGGGGAGCAGTACTTC. It is translated as CASPGAREDGEQYF.

The CDR3 sequence is CASSIDEGSGGNEQFF. Here the CDR3 DNA reads TGTGCCAGTAGTATAGATGAGGGTAGCGGGGGCAATGAGCAGTTCTTC. This chain links TRBV19 with TRBJ2-1, with TRBD2 matching 9 bases. The CDR3 consists of 16 residues. Trimming at V came to 0 bases and at J to 6 bases, leaving 6 bases not matched to a gene. Germline values: CDR1 LNHDA, CDR2 SQIVND (reference sequence).

This chain joins TRBV5-1 and TRBJ2-6, with 7 bases lining up with TRBD1. The V and J ends lost 1 base and 0 bases, in that order; junction bases with no gene match: 1. Germline V gene lookup returns CDR1 SGHRS and CDR2 YFSETQ. The CDR3 totals 16 residues. The CDR3 coding sequence is TGCGCCAGCAGCTTGTCAGGGGGCTCTGGGGCCAACGTCCTGACTTTC. Its protein product is CASSLSGGSGANVLTF.

This sequence joins TRBV29-1 and TRBJ2-3, with 7 bases matching TRBD2. After removal of 1 base from V and 2 bases from J, the junction contained 6 bases not matched to a gene. In germline, CDR1 is SQVTM, CDR2 ANQGSEA. CDR3 length equals 15 residues. CDR3 sequence: CSVEGWLADTDTQYF. The CDR3 DNA sequence: TGCAGCGTTGAAGGTTGGCTAGCGGACACAGATACGCAGTATTTT.

J is TRBJ2-7 and V is TRBV19; D not resolved. With 5 bases removed from V and 2 bases from J, the gap between germline ends came to 13 bases. CDR1 and CDR2 (germline): LNHDA, SQIVND (reference sequence). This CDR3 comprises 14 residues. CDR3 nucleotide sequence: TGTGCCAGTAGTTTTACTATTACGACCTACGAGCAGTACTTC. Translating it yields CASSFTITTYEQYF.

This chain connects TRBV11-3 to TRBJ2-7, with D possibly matching TRBD1 (5 bases). The CDR3 has 16 residues. Germline values: CDR1 SGHNT, CDR2 YENEEA. V lost 2 bases to trimming and J lost 2 bases, with 16 bases between them. The CDR3 nucleotides read TGTGCCAGCAGCTTAACGGTATGGGGCGCCCCCTACGAGCAGTACTTC. As protein: CASSLTVWGAPYEQYF.

V usage is TRBV7-6 and J usage is TRBJ1-3; 9 nucleotides line up with TRBD1. The CDR3 length is 15 residues. V lost 4 bases, J lost 5 bases, and 6 bases stayed unmatched. The germline V gene has CDR1 SGHVS and CDR2 FNYEAQ. This CDR3 reads CASSSGTGNRNTIYF. The CDR3 DNA is TGTGCCAGCAGCTCAGGGACAGGGAATAGAAACACCATATATTTT.

The rearrangement joins TRBV7-9 to TRBJ1-4; D possibly corresponds to TRBD1 (5 bases). The CDR3 length is 14 residues. Trimming left V 7 bases short and J 5 bases short, with 14 bases between. Germline CDR1 and CDR2: SEHNR and FQNEAQ (reference sequence). CDR3 region: CASTPGAENEKLFF. CDR3 bases: TGTGCCAGCACCCCTGGGGCAGAGAATGAAAAACTGTTTTTT.

The chain employs TRBV6-1 and TRBJ1-5; D ambiguous. This CDR3 contains 15 residues. Germline V gives CDR1 MNHNS, CDR2 SASEGT. Trimming pared 2 bases from V and 7 bases from J, leaving 15 bases between. DNA of the CDR3: TGTGCCAGCAGTGAAAGTTCGAGGGAACGCCAGCCCCAGCATTTT. Protein product: CASSESSRERQPQHF.

The rearrangement joins TRBV2 to TRBJ2-5, with a weak D call TRBD1 (6 bases). V lost 9 bases, J lost 1 base, and 12 bases lay in between. CDR1 SNHLY and CDR2 FYNNEI come from the germline V gene. This CDR3 has 13 residues. CDR3: CASQADSQETQYF. CDR3 nucleotides: TGTGCCAGTCAAGCGGACAGCCAAGAGACCCAGTACTTC.

This chain uses TRBV7-8 with TRBJ2-7, with TRBD1 as a possible D gene (5 bases). The CDR3 spans 15 residues. CDR1 and CDR2 from the germline V gene are SGHVS and FQNEAQ. Trimming took off 0 bases at V and 1 base at J, with 10 bases between the two ends. Here the CDR3 DNA reads TGTGCCAGCAGCTTAGCCCCCACAGGTTCCTACGAGCAGTACTTC. Translated: CASSLAPTGSYEQYF. Full variable domain (remainder filled in from reference TRBV7-8 and TRBJ2-7): GAGVSQSPRYKVAKRGQDVALRCDPISGHVSLFWYQQALGQGPEFLTYFQNEAQLDKSGLPSDRFFAERPEGSVSTLKIQRTQQEDSAVYLCASSLAPTGSYEQYFGPGTRLTVT.

The chain is built from TRBV12-5 and TRBJ2-7, with 7 bases aligning to TRBD2. V shed 6 bases and J 6 bases; nucleotides not matched to a gene: 5. The CDR3 is 12 amino acids. The V gene's germline CDR1 is LGHNT and CDR2 FRNRAP. CDR3 loop: CASGHGGSEQYF. The CDR3 DNA follows: TGTGCTAGTGGCCACGGGGGGAGCGAGCAGTACTTC.